These 7 T cell receptor beta chains were all obtained from the same sample, sequenced in a study of regulatory T cells in long-lasting Graves disease. In building TCR beta libraries, iRepertoire HTBI primers were used together with Arm-PCR of CDR3 regions. MiXCR was run by TCRdb on the multiplex PCR reads, yielding one entry per CDR3 protein. The profile shows 700,000 or so distinct CDR3 sequences, around 30% of them singletons. As to time point: persistent/refractory GD, antithyroid drugs over 5 years with positive TRAb. PBMCs were the source of the RNA used for TCR sequencing. Sequenced here: peripheral blood mononuclear cells (PBMCs), sampled when the disease was refractory, from a patient treated with antithyroid drugs. These receptors came from a female donor with Graves disease.

This clonotype was observed a handful of times. The chain employs TRBV20-1 and TRBJ2-1; D call uncertain. The CDR3 totals 15 residues. Trimming left V 3 bases short and J 6 bases short, with 18 bases between. Germline CDR1 is DFQATT and CDR2 is SNEGSKA (reference sequence). The CDR3 DNA is TGCAGTGCTAGGGAAGTCGCGGCCCAGACCAATGAGCAGTTCTTC. Its protein is CSAREVAAQTNEQFF.

This clonotype showed up many times. This CDR3 is CASSRAPRGGGEQYF. Here the CDR3 DNA reads TGTGCCAGCAGCAGGGCCCCGAGGGGAGGGGGCGAGCAGTACTTC. The V gene is TRBV11-2, the J gene TRBJ2-7; D possibly corresponds to TRBD2 (7 bases). CDR1 and CDR2 (germline): SGHAT, FQNNGV. CDR3 size: 15 residues. V was cut by 5 bases and J by 6 bases, with 20 bases left in between.

The chain links TRBV7-9 to TRBJ1-2; 11 bases are a match to TRBD1. The CDR3 covers 14 residues. Unmatched junction bases numbered 4, after V lost 4 bases and J lost 6 bases. Germline values: CDR1 SEHNR, CDR2 FQNEAQ (reference sequence). In nucleotides, the CDR3 is TGTGCCAGCAGCTCCCCGGACAGGGGGCATGGCTACACCTTC. It specifies CASSSPDRGHGYTF.

This clonotype was picked up a small number of times. The CDR3 DNA is TGTGCCAGCTCACCCTTAGGGGGCCATCAGTTGAACACTGAAGCTTTCTTT. Protein: CASSPLGGHQLNTEAFF. This sequence joins TRBV18 and TRBJ1-1; TRBD1 agrees at 7 bases. CDR1 and CDR2 (germline): KGHSH, LQKENI. Trimming cost V 3 bases and J 0 bases; bases outside gene matches: 10. The CDR3 covers 17 residues.

V gene TRBV10-3 combines with J gene TRBJ1-1; no definite D call. In germline, CDR1 is ENHRY, CDR2 SYGVKD. The CDR3 is made up of 11 amino acids. V was cut by 8 bases and J by 2 bases, with 6 bases left in between. CDR3 in DNA: TGTGCCATCGGCCCAAACACTGAAGCTTTCTTT. Translated, it gives CAIGPNTEAFF.

V gene TRBV6-2 or TRBV6-3 combines with J gene TRBJ1-1; no definite D call. This CDR3 region has 13 residues. The V end was cut by 2 bases, the J end by 4 bases, with 8 bases between. The germline V gene encodes CDR1 MNHEY and CDR2 SVGEGT. The CDR3 is CASSYAGSTEAFF. As DNA, the CDR3 is TGTGCCAGCAGTTACGCGGGGAGCACTGAAGCTTTCTTT.

This clonotype was counted between two and nine times. The junction departs from germline at one end; a sequencing error may be responsible. This chain uses TRBV19 with TRBJ1-1; 10 bases map to TRBD1. CDR1 is LNHDA and CDR2 is SQIVND in the germline V gene (reference sequence). The CDR3 spans 15 residues. The CDR3 DNA follows: TGTGCCAGCAGTACTAGGACAGGGGGGAACACTGAAGCTTTCTTT. This gives the protein CASSTRTGGNTEAFF.